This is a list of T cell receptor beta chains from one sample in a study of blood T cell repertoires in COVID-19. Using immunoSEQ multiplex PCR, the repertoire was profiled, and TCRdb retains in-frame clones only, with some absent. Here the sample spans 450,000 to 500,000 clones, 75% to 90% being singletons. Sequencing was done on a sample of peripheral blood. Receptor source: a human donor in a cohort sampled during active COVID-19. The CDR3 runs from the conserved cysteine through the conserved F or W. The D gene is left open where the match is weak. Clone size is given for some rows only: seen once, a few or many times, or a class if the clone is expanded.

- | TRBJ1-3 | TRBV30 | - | TGTGCCTGGAGTGTCGGGGGGACTGGAAACACCATATATTTT | CAWSVGGTGNTIYF
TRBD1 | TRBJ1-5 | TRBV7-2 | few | TGTGCCAGCAGCGTGGGACAGGGGGGAAATCAGCCCCAGCATTTT | CASSVGQGGNQPQHF
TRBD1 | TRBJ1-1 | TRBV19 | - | TGTGCCAGTAGTCCCAGGACAGGGCAGTACACTGAAGCTTTCTTT | CASSPRTGQYTEAFF
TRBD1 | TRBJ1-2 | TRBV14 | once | TGTGCCAGCAGTTCCCAAAGGGGGCGAGGAGACTATGGCTACACCTTC | CASSSQRGRGDYGYTF
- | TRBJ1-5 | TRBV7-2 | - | TGTGCCAGCAGCTTCCGGACAGACTTCTTTAGCAATCAGCCCCAGCATTTT | CASSFRTDFFSNQPQHF
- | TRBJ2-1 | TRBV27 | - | TGTGCCATCCGAGGCAGGGCCCCCTACAATGAGCAGTTCTTC | CAIRGRAPYNEQFF
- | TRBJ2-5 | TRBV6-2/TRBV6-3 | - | TGTGCCAGCAGTTCTATAGAGACCCAGTACTTC | CASSSIETQYF
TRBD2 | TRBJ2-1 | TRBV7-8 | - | TGTGCCAGCAGTTCCCGTGGGACTAGCGGTAAGAATGAGCAGTTCTTC | CASSSRGTSGKNEQFF
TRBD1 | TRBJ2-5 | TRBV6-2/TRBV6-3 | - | TGTGCCAGCAGCCGACTATCAGGGACAGCAGCCCCACGATCGGCCCAGTACTTC | CASSRLSGTAAPRSAQYF
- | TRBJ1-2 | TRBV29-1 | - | TGCAGCGCCGGAGCGGCAACGGGAGGGGGCTATGGCTACACCTTC | CSAGAATGGGYGYTF
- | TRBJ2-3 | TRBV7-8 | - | TGTGCCAGCAGCTTATCCGGGATCACAAAAACAGATACGCAGTATTTT | CASSLSGITKTDTQYF
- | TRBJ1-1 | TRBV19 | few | TGTGCCAGTAGTATTCGTGGACTGATGAACACTGAAGCTTTCTTT | CASSIRGLMNTEAFF
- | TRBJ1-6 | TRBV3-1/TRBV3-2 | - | TGTGCCAGCAGCCCAGGGTCGCCACCCCTCCACTTT | CASSPGSPPLHF
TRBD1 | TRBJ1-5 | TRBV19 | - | TGTGCCAGTAGTATACTGGGGACAGGGCTCAATCAGCCCCAGCATTTT | CASSILGTGLNQPQHF
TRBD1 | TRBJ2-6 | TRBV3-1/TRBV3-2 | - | TGTGCCAGCAGCCAAGAGGGACAGGGCTCTGGGGCCAACGTCCTGACTTTC | CASSQEGQGSGANVLTF
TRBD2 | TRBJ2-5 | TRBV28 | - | TGTGCCAGCAGTCTACGGGGGGAAGGGGAGACCCAGTACTTC | CASSLRGEGETQYF
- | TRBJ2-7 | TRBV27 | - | TGTGCCAGCAGTTCCTTCTTGGGCCGCGGGGTATCCTACGAGCAGTACTTC | CASSSFLGRGVSYEQYF
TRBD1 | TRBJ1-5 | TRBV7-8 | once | TGTGCCAGCAGCTCCCGGACAGGGCGAATGCAGCCCCAGCATTTT | CASSSRTGRMQPQHF
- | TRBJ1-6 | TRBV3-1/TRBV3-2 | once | TGTGCCAGCAGCCAGGTGACAGATTCACCCCTCCACTTT | CASSQVTDSPLHF
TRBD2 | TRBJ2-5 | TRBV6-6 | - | TGTGCCAGCAGCAAGGGTAGCGGGAGTGGGACCCAGTACTTC | CASSKGSGSGTQYF
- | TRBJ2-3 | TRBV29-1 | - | TGCAGCGTTGGTGACAGGCCTCACACAGATACGCAGTATTTT | CSVGDRPHTDTQYF
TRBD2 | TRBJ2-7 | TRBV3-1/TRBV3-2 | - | TGTGCCAGCAGTCAGACTAGCGGGCCTTACTACGAGCAGTACTTC | CASSQTSGPYYEQYF
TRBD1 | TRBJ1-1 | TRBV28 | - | TGTGCCAGTCGAGTATCGACAGGGGGTTTGAACACTGAAGCTTTCTTT | CASRVSTGGLNTEAFF
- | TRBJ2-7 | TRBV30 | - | TGTGCCCAGGGAAGGTACGAGCAGTACTTC | CAQGRYEQYF
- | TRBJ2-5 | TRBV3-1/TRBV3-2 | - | TGTGCCAGCAGCGGAGGTAGAAAAGAGACCCAGTACTTC | CASSGGRKETQYF
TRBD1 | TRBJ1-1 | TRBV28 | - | TGTGCCAGCAGTTTTGGCAGGGGGACCACTGAAGCTTTCTTT | CASSFGRGTTEAFF
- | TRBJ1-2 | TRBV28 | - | TGTGCCAGCAGTCCACCGGGACATCACTATGGCTACACCTTC | CASSPPGHHYGYTF
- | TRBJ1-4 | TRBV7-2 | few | TGTGCCAGCAGCCCGTATAGGGGGAGCAATGAAAAACTGTTTTTT | CASSPYRGSNEKLFF
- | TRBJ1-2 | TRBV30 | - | TGTGCCTGGAGTGTAACACAGTTCACCTTAAACTATGGCTACACCTTC | CAWSVTQFTLNYGYTF
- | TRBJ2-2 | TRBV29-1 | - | TGCAGCGGCTTAAACGGCGGGGAGCTGTTTTTT | CSGLNGGELFF
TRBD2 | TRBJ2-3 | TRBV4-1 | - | TGCGCCAGCAGCCAAGTCGTGCGGGAGGGCCTAGATACGCAGTATTTT | CASSQVVREGLDTQYF
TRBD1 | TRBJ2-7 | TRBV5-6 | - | TGTGCCAGCAGCTTGAGGGACAGGGTGCACTACGAGCAGTACTTC | CASSLRDRVHYEQYF
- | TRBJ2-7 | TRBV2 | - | TGTGCCAGCAGTGTGCGTGGAGCGCAGTACTTC | CASSVRGAQYF
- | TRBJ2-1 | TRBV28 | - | TGTGCCAGCAGTTTATGGGGCTTACGTGAGCAGTTCTTC | CASSLWGLREQFF
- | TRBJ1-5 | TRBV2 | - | TGTGCCAGCACACCAGGGAGCAATCAGCCCCAGCATTTT | CASTPGSNQPQHF
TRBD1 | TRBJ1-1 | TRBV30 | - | TGTGCCTGGACCGCCGGGACAGGGCGGGACACTGAAGCTTTCTTT | CAWTAGTGRDTEAFF
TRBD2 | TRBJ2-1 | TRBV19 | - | TGTGCCAGTAGTATCCGGGTCCCCCGGGCGGGAGACTTAAGGAATGAGCAGTTCTTC | CASSIRVPRAGDLRNEQFF
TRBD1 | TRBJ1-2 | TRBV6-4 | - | TGTGCCAGCAGTGACAGGCCGGGACAGGGCTATGGCTACACCTTC | CASSDRPGQGYGYTF
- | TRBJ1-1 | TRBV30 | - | TGTGCCTGGAGCACCAGGGCGGGGACTGAAGCTTTCTTT | CAWSTRAGTEAFF
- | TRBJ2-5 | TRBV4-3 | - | TGCGCCAGCAGCCAAGTAAATGGCAGACAAGAGACCCAGTACTTC | CASSQVNGRQETQYF
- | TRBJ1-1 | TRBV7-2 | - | TGTGCCAGCAGCTTTTCCCCCGGGACTTACACTGAAGCTTTCTTT | CASSFSPGTYTEAFF
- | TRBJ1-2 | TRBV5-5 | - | TGTGCCAGCAGCTCCCCTGGGGGACTCCCTAACTATGGCTACACCTTC | CASSSPGGLPNYGYTF
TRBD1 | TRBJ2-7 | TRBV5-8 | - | TGTGCCAGCAGCTACCGGGACAGAGGCTTTTACGAGCAGTACTTC | CASSYRDRGFYEQYF
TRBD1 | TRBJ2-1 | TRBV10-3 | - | TGTGCCATCAGCGGGGACAGGCGATACAATGAGCAGTTCTTC | CAISGDRRYNEQFF
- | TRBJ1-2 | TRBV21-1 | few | TGTGCCAGCAGCACTCGACAGGGAACTAACTATGGCTACACCTTC | CASSTRQGTNYGYTF
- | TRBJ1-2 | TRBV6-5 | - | TGTGCCAGCAAAGACTGGTCAGATCCTGGCTACACCTTC | CASKDWSDPGYTF
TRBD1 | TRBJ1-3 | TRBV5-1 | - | TGCGCCAGCAGCTTCCAGGGGGCGCATGGAAACACCATATATTTT | CASSFQGAHGNTIYF
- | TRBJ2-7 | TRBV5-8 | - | TGTGCCAGCAGGACATTCAGGGAACTTTCCTACGAGCAGTACTTC | CASRTFRELSYEQYF
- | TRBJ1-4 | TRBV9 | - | TGTGCCAGCAGCACACACGATTCAACTAATGAAAAACTGTTTTTT | CASSTHDSTNEKLFF
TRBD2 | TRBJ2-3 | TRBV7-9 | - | TGTGCCAGCAGCTTAGGGGACTACCCTGCAGATACGCAGTATTTT | CASSLGDYPADTQYF
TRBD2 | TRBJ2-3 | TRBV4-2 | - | TGTGCCAGCAGCCAAGGTCAAGGGCGGGAGGGAGGAGATACGCAGTATTTT | CASSQGQGREGGDTQYF
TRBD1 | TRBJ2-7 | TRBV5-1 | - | TGCGCCAGCAGCCGGGGGACAGGGGATTTTGGCGGGGAGCAGTACTTC | CASSRGTGDFGGEQYF
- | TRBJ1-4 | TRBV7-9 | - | TGTGCCAGCAGCTTCGGGACATCCGGCGAAAAACTGTTTTTT | CASSFGTSGEKLFF
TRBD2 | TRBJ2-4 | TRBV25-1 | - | TGTGCCAGCAGTGGGGGAGGGGTGGGATTAGCCAAAAACATTCAGTACTTC | CASSGGGVGLAKNIQYF